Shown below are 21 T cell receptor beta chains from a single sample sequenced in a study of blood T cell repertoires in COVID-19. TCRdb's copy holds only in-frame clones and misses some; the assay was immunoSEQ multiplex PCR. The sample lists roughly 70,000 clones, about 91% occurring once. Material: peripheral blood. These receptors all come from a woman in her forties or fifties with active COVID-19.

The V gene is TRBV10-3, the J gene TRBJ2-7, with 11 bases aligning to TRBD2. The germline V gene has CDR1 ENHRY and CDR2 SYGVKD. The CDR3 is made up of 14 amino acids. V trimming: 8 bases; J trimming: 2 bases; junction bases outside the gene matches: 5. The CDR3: CAISGLADPYEQYF. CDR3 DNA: TGTGCCATCTCGGGACTAGCGGACCCCTACGAGCAGTACTTC.

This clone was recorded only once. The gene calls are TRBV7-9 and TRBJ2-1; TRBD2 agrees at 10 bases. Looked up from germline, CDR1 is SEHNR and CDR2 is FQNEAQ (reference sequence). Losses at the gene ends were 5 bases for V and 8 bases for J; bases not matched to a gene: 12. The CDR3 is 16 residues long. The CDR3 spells CASSPMGAGGLYEQFF. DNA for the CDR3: TGTGCCAGCAGCCCCATGGGAGCGGGAGGGCTTTATGAGCAGTTCTTC.

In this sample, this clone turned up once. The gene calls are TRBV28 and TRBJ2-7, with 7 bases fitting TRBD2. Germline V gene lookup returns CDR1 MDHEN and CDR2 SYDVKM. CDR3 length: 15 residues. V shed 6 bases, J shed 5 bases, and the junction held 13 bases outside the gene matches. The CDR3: CASSPYGRAFHEQYF. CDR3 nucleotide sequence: TGTGCCAGCAGCCCTTATGGGAGGGCCTTCCACGAGCAGTACTTC. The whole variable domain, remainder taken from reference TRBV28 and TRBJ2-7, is DVKVTQSSRYLVKRTGEKVFLECVQDMDHENMFWYRQDPGLGLRLIYFSYDVKMKEKGDIPEGYSVSREKKERFSLILESASTNQTSMYLCASSPYGRAFHEQYFGPGTRLTVT.

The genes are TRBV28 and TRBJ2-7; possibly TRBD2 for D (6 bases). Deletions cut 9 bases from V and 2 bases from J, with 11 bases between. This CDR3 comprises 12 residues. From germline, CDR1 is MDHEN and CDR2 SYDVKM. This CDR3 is CASLAPPYEQYF. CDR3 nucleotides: TGTGCCAGTCTAGCGCCTCCCTACGAGCAGTACTTC.

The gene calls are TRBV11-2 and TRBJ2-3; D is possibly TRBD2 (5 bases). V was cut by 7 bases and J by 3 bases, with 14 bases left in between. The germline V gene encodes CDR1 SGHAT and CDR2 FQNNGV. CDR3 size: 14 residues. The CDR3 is CASTAGGRTDTQYF. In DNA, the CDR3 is TGTGCCAGCACTGCCGGAGGACGGACAGATACGCAGTATTTT.

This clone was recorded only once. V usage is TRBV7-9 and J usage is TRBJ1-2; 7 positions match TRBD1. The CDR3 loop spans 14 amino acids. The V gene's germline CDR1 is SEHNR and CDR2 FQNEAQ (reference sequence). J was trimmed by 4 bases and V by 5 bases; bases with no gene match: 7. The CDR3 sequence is CASSPGTDSYGYTF. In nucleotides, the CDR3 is TGTGCCAGCAGCCCGGGGACAGACTCCTATGGCTACACCTTC.

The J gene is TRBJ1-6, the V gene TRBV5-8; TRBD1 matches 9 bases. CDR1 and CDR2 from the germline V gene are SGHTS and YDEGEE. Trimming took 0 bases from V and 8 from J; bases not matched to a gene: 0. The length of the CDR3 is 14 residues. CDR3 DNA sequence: TGTGCCAGCAGCTTGGGACAGGGGGATTCACCCCTCCACTTT. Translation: CASSLGQGDSPLHF. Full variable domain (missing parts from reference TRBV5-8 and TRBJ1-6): EAGVTQSPTHLIKTRGQQATLRCSPISGHTSVYWYQQALGLGLQFLLWYDEGEERNRGNFPPRFSGRQFPNYSSELNVNALELEDSALYLCASSLGQGDSPLHFGNGTRLTVT.

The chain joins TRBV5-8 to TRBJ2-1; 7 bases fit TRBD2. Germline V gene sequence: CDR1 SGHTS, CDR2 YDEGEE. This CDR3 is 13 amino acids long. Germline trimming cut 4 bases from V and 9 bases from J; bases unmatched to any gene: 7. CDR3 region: CASSPRLAGEQFF. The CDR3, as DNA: TGTGCCAGCAGCCCCCGACTAGCTGGTGAGCAGTTCTTC.

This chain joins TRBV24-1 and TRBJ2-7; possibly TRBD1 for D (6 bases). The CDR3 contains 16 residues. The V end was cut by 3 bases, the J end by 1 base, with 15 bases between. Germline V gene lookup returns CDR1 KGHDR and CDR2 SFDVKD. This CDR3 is CATSDGKTGPSYEQYF. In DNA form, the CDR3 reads TGTGCCACCAGTGATGGAAAGACAGGACCTTCCTACGAGCAGTACTTC.

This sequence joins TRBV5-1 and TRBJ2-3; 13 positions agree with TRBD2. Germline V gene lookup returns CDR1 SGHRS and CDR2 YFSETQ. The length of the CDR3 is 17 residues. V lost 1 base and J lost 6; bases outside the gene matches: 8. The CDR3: CASSLRGLAGLTDTQYF. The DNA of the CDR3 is TGCGCCAGCAGCTTGAGGGGACTAGCGGGACTAACCGATACGCAGTATTTT.

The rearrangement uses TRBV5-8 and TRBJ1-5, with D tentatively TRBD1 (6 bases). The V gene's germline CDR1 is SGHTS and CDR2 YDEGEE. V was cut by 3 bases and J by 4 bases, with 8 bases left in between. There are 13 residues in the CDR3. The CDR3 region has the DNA TGTGCCAGCAGCTATGACAGGAATCAGCCCCAGCATTTT. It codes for CASSYDRNQPQHF.

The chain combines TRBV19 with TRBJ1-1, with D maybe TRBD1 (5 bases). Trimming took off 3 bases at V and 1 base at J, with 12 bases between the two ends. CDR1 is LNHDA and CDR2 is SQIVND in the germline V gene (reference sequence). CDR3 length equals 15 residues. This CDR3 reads CASSMSHTGNTEAFF. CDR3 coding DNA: TGTGCCAGTAGTATGTCCCACACAGGGAACACTGAAGCTTTCTTT.

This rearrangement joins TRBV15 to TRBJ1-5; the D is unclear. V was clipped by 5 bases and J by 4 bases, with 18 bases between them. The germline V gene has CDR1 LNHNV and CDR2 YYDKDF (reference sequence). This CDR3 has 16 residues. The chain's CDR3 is CATSSHAVGRNQPQHF. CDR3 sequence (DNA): TGTGCCACCAGCTCACACGCGGTGGGGAGAAATCAGCCCCAGCATTTT.

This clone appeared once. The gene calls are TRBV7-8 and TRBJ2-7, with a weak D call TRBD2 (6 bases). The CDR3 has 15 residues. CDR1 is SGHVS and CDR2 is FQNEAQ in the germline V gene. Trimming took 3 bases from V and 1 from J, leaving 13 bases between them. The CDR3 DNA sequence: TGTGCCAGCAGCTTGCTGGGACTGACTTCCTACGAGCAGTACTTC. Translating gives CASSLLGLTSYEQYF.

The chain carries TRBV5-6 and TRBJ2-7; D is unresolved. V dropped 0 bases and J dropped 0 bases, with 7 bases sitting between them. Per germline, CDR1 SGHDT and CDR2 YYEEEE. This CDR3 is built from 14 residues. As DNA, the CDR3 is TGTGCCAGCAGCTTGGGACGGAGCTCCTACGAGCAGTACTTC. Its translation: CASSLGRSSYEQYF.

CDR3 DNA: TGTGCCAGTAGTATTGGAGGGAGGGTGGCAGATACGCAGTATTTT. Translated: CASSIGGRVADTQYF. The chain combines TRBV19 with TRBJ2-3; 7 nucleotides agree with TRBD2. V was clipped by 3 bases and J by 4 bases; unmatched bases: 7. The CDR3 has 15 residues. In germline, CDR1 is LNHDA, CDR2 SQIVND (reference sequence).

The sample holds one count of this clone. CDR3 sequence reads: CASSQPVGREGQETQYF. CDR3 DNA: TGTGCCAGCAGCCAACCAGTTGGACGGGAGGGCCAAGAGACCCAGTACTTC. The chain links TRBV5-5 to TRBJ2-5; 8 nucleotides agree with TRBD2. Trimming cost V 4 bases and J 1 base; bases outside gene matches: 12. Germline V gene data show CDR1 as SGHKS and CDR2 as YYEKEE (reference sequence). The CDR3 covers 17 residues.

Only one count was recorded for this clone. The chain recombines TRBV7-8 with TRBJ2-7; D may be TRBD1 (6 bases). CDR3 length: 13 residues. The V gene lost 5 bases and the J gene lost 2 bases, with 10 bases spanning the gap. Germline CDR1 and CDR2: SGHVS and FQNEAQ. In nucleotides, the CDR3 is TGTGCCAGCAGCCGCACAGGGACCTACGAGCAGTACTTC. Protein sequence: CASSRTGTYEQYF.

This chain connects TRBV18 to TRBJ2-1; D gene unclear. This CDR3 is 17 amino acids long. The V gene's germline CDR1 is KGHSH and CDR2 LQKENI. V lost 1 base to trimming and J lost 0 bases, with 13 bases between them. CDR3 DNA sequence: TGTGCCAGCTCACCACAAACGACTGTACTCTCCTACAATGAGCAGTTCTTC. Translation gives CASSPQTTVLSYNEQFF.

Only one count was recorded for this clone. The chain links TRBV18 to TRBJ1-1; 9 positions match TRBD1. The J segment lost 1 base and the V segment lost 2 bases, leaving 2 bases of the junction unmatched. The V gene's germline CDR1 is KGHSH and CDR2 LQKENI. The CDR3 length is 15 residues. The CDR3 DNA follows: TGTGCCAGCTCACCAGGGACAGGGAAGAACACTGAAGCTTTCTTT. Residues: CASSPGTGKNTEAFF.

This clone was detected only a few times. The chain's CDR3 is CAKGLAGSKPQFF. The CDR3 nucleotides read TGTGCCAAGGGACTAGCGGGCTCCAAACCCCAGTTCTTC. The chain recombines TRBV2 with TRBJ2-1, with TRBD2 matching over 12 bases. The CDR3 is 13 amino acids. Trimming took 10 bases from V and 13 from J; bases not matched to a gene: 11. Germline CDR1 SNHLY, CDR2 FYNNEI.